Listed here are 14 T cell receptor beta chains from one sample, sequenced in a study of cytomegalovirus exposure and HLA in healthy donors. PCR primers comprised 60 Vbeta and 13 Jbeta primers. TCRdb's table, derived via immunoSEQ multiplex PCR, lists solely in-frame clones and lacks some. The sample records about 87,000 clones, under 80% being singletons. Sequenced input: PBMCs. The receptors shown here come from a man aged 25-45 years in good health and CMV-seropositive.

The chain links TRBV30 to TRBJ2-7; 9 bases agree with TRBD1. The CDR3 is made up of 16 amino acids. Germline lookup yields CDR1 GTSNPN and CDR2 SVGIG (reference sequence). With V trimmed by 1 base and J by 3 bases, 10 bases remained unmatched. The CDR3 protein is CAWSASRTGEIYEQYF. Written as DNA, the CDR3 is TGTGCCTGGAGTGCGTCGCGGACAGGGGAGATCTACGAGCAGTACTTC.

V gene TRBV30 combines with J gene TRBJ2-7; D is possibly TRBD1 (5 bases). The CDR3 is 11 amino acids. CDR1 GTSNPN and CDR2 SVGIG come from the germline V gene (reference sequence). For the CDR3, the DNA is TGTGCACAGGCTCACAGGTTCGAGCAGTACTTC. Its protein is CAQAHRFEQYF.

This clone was observed a handful of times. The rearrangement links TRBV5-5 to TRBJ1-5; TRBD1 aligns across 7 bases. V shed 5 bases, J shed 6 bases, and the junction held 11 bases outside the gene matches. The length of the CDR3 is 15 residues. Germline V gene sequence: CDR1 SGHKS, CDR2 YYEKEE (reference sequence). DNA for the CDR3: TGTGCCAGCAGTACGACAGGGCTTGGTAGTCAGCCCCAGCATTTT. Protein product: CASSTTGLGSQPQHF. Using reference TRBV5-5 and TRBJ1-5 for the parts outside the CDR3, the full variable domain is DAGVTQSPTHLIKTRGQQVTLRCSPISGHKSVSWYQQVLGQGPQFIFQYYEKEERGRGNFPDRFSARQFPNYSSELNVNALLLGDSALYLCASSTTGLGSQPQHFGDGTRLSIL.

This chain joins TRBV27 and TRBJ1-2; D not certain. Per the germline V gene, CDR1 is MNHEY and CDR2 is SMNVEV (reference sequence). CDR3 size: 15 residues. The germline V and J ends were trimmed by 0 bases and 4 bases, with 12 bases remaining between them. In nucleotides, the CDR3 is TGTGCCAGCAGTTTATCGGTTGCAGCGAGCTATGGCTACACCTTC. Amino acid sequence: CASSLSVAASYGYTF.

Only a few counts were recorded for this clone. An end of the junction differs from the germline gene, which may be a read error. The chain carries TRBV5-6 and TRBJ1-5, with D tentatively TRBD1 (5 bases). The V gene's germline CDR1 is SGHDT and CDR2 YYEEEE. The CDR3 length is 17 residues. CDR3 in amino acids: CASSMGAGRGSNQPQNF. The CDR3 region has the DNA TGTGCCAGCAGCATGGGTGCGGGTCGGGGGAGCAATCAGCCCCAGAATTTT.

This rearrangement joins TRBV28 to TRBJ2-1; 14 bases match TRBD2. Germline CDR1 MDHEN, CDR2 SYDVKM. The CDR3 is made up of 16 amino acids. V shed 6 bases and J 8 bases; nucleotides not matched to a gene: 9. This CDR3 reads CASSSIGLAGGHEQFF. CDR3 in DNA: TGTGCCAGCAGCTCTATCGGACTAGCGGGGGGTCATGAGCAGTTCTTC.

The chain combines TRBV5-4 with TRBJ2-7; 12 bases map to TRBD1. The CDR3 length is 15 residues. V lost 4 bases and J lost 2; bases outside the gene matches: 4. Germline CDR1 SGHNT, CDR2 YYREEE (reference sequence). For the CDR3, the DNA is TGTGCCAGCAGCCCGGGACAGGGGGCCCCCTACGAGCAGTACTTC. Translation gives CASSPGQGAPYEQYF.

This clone turned up a few times. The V and J genes are TRBV30 and TRBJ1-1; 11 bases are shared with TRBD1. CDR3 length equals 15 residues. Losses at the gene ends were 4 bases for V and 11 bases for J; bases not matched to a gene: 15. Germline V CDR1 and CDR2: GTSNPN, SVGIG (reference sequence). In DNA, the CDR3 is TGTGCCTGGACTCCGGTCGGGACAGGGGGTAGGTCGGCTTTCTTT. Protein sequence: CAWTPVGTGGRSAFF.

V and J are TRBV9 and TRBJ2-2; TRBD2 aligns across 10 bases. In germline, CDR1 is SGDLS, CDR2 YYNGEE. Trimming took 5 bases from V and 1 from J; bases not matched to a gene: 8. CDR3 length equals 17 residues. The CDR3 nucleotides are TGTGCCAGCAGTGATCGCCGACTAGCGGGGAACACCGGGGAGCTGTTTTTT. This codes for CASSDRRLAGNTGELFF.

This clone was seen a few times. The chain recombines TRBV5-4 with TRBJ1-4, with 8 bases lining up with TRBD1. Trimming cost V 0 bases and J 6 bases; bases outside gene matches: 1. CDR1 is SGHNT, CDR2 YYREEE, per germline (reference sequence). This CDR3 has 14 residues. CDR3 sequence: CASSLGQGYEKLFF. CDR3 in DNA: TGTGCCAGCAGCTTGGGACAGGGGTATGAAAAACTGTTTTTT.

The chain couples TRBV6-5 to TRBJ2-5; the match to TRBD1 covers 11 bases. Matching the DNA end better, TRBJ2-7 makes the J call doubtful. This CDR3 region has 15 residues. Germline assignment: CDR1 MNHEY and CDR2 SVGAGI. Written as DNA, the CDR3 is TGTGCCAGCAGCCGCGGGGGGACAGGGGGGAACGAGCAGTACTTC. It encodes CASSRGGTGGNEQYF.

The rearrangement links TRBV2 to TRBJ2-1; D perhaps matches TRBD2 (5 bases). The CDR3 has 12 amino acids. V gave up 5 bases and J gave up 10 bases, with 12 bases separating them. Germline V lookup: CDR1 SNHLY, CDR2 FYNNEI. The DNA for the CDR3 is TGTGCCAGCAGTCCGAGAGAGCGGGAGCAGTTCTTC. Translating it yields CASSPREREQFF.

The chain uses TRBV28 and TRBJ2-1; TRBD2 matches 7 bases. Per germline, CDR1 MDHEN and CDR2 SYDVKM. J lost 5 bases, V lost 11 bases, and 12 bases had no gene match. This CDR3 spans 14 amino acids. The DNA of the CDR3 is TGTGCCTCCCTCACAGCGGGACGACACAATGAGCAGTTCTTC. Its translation is CASLTAGRHNEQFF.

The chain combines TRBV9 with TRBJ1-2; D remains ambiguous. Trimming pared 3 bases from V and 4 bases from J, leaving 13 bases between. The CDR3 spans 14 residues. The V gene's germline CDR1 is SGDLS and CDR2 YYNGEE. The CDR3 DNA follows: TGTGCCAGCAGCGCCCACGAGGGCCTCTATGGCTACACCTTC. The encoded protein is CASSAHEGLYGYTF.